This T cell receptor (beta chain) was captured in a study of cytomegalovirus exposure and HLA in healthy donors. PCR primers comprised 60 Vbeta and 13 Jbeta primers. Clones were read by immunoSEQ multiplex PCR, and TCRdb kept only the in-frame ones, dropping some. The sample yields roughly 120,000 clones, roughly four fifths seen once. The CDR3 sequence is 15 residues long. V lost 4 bases and J lost 2, with 13 bases in between. Germline V lookup: CDR1 SGHTS, CDR2 YDEGEE. At the time of sampling, donors were nominally healthy, though unrecorded immune exposures were likely. Study observations and caveats: Sequences of the TCR beta chain were said to predict the HLA-A and HLA-B alleles of most subjects accurately. Analyses of presence and absence presupposed an approximately uniform sequencing depth across donors.

Comments on this clone: Its antigen is not identified.

The gene calls are TRBV5-8 and TRBJ2-1, with no clear D. The specimen sequenced was PBMCs. The receptor was derived from a woman aged 55-70 years in good health and CMV-seropositive. Here the CDR3 reads CASSLGSTPYNEQFF. The CDR3 DNA reads as TGTGCCAGCAGCCTCGGGTCCACCCCCTACAATGAGCAGTTCTTC.